The rows below give T cell receptor beta chains drawn from one sample of a study of blood T cells in healthy people across ages. TCRdb re-analysed the 5' RACE reads in MiXCR, keeping a single row per CDR3 protein. Among hundreds of thousands of distinct CDR3 sequences, 40% to 60% were seen once, and the ten largest hold 10% to 15%. What was sequenced was blood. The origin of the receptors is a man aged 25 to 45 in good health. CDR3s include the opening cysteine and the closing phenylalanine or tryptophan. A D gene is named only where the DNA matches it firmly. Clone size appears in some rows only: once, few, many, or a class for an expanded clone.

d_call: -; clone_size: few; j_call: TRBJ2-7; v_call: TRBV3-1; cdr3_nt: TGTGCCAGCAGCCCCGGTGGGAACGAGCAGTACTTC; cdr3_aa: CASSPGGNEQYF
d_call: -; clone_size: few; j_call: TRBJ2-5; v_call: TRBV28; cdr3_nt: TGTGCCAGCATTCACCAGGGACCTCGGGGGGCTGAGACCCAGTACTTC; cdr3_aa: CASIHQGPRGAETQYF
d_call: TRBD1; clone_size: -; j_call: TRBJ1-3; v_call: TRBV28; cdr3_nt: TGTGCCAGCAGGGAGGGGGCTACTGGAAACACCATATATTTT; cdr3_aa: CASREGATGNTIYF
d_call: -; clone_size: -; j_call: TRBJ2-7; v_call: TRBV5-1; cdr3_nt: TGCGCCAGCAGCTTCGGCCCCACGACCCCTCCGAACTCCTACGAGCAGTACTTC; cdr3_aa: CASSFGPTTPPNSYEQYF
d_call: TRBD1; clone_size: few; j_call: TRBJ1-2; v_call: TRBV4-1; cdr3_nt: TGCGCCAGCGCCCAGGGGGGGAACTATGGCTACACCTTC; cdr3_aa: CASAQGGNYGYTF
d_call: -; clone_size: -; j_call: TRBJ2-2; v_call: TRBV5-1; cdr3_nt: TGCGCCAGCAGCGGTGGCGGCGTAACACCCGGGGAGCTGTTTTTT; cdr3_aa: CASSGGGVTPGELFF
d_call: TRBD1; clone_size: -; j_call: TRBJ2-7; v_call: TRBV3-1; cdr3_nt: TGTGCCAGCAGTATTTACAGGGGATCCTACGAGCAGTACTTC; cdr3_aa: CASSIYRGSYEQYF
d_call: -; clone_size: -; j_call: TRBJ1-2; v_call: TRBV28; cdr3_nt: TGTGCCAGCATAATGGGACCCTTGGGAAGCTACACCTTC; cdr3_aa: CASIMGPLGSYTF
d_call: -; clone_size: -; j_call: TRBJ2-5; v_call: TRBV25-1; cdr3_nt: TGTGCCAGCAGTGCTGGGGGGCGCCGGGAGACCCAGTACTTC; cdr3_aa: CASSAGGRRETQYF
d_call: -; clone_size: -; j_call: TRBJ2-1; v_call: TRBV6-2/TRBV6-3; cdr3_nt: TGTGCCAGCAGAGAAACTAGTTCTGAGCAGTTCTTC; cdr3_aa: CASRETSSEQFF
d_call: -; clone_size: few; j_call: TRBJ1-6; v_call: TRBV20-1; cdr3_nt: TGCAGTGCTAGAGATACCCATAGCTCCTATAATTCACCCCTCCACTTT; cdr3_aa: CSARDTHSSYNSPLHF
d_call: -; clone_size: many; j_call: TRBJ2-7; v_call: TRBV12-3/TRBV12-4; cdr3_nt: TGTGCCAGCGGGGACTACGAGCAGTACTTC; cdr3_aa: CASGDYEQYF
d_call: TRBD2; clone_size: -; j_call: TRBJ2-3; v_call: TRBV28; cdr3_nt: TGTGCCAGCAGTTTGACTAGCGGGGGGAAGTATTTT; cdr3_aa: CASSLTSGGKYF
d_call: TRBD2; clone_size: -; j_call: TRBJ2-2; v_call: TRBV4-3; cdr3_nt: TGCGCCAGCAGCCAAGAAGCGGGGCGCACCGGGGAGCTGTTTTTT; cdr3_aa: CASSQEAGRTGELFF
d_call: -; clone_size: once; j_call: TRBJ2-7; v_call: TRBV6-5; cdr3_nt: TGTGCCAGCAGTGACGGCAGGGCGAAAGAGCAGTACTTC; cdr3_aa: CASSDGRAKEQYF
d_call: -; clone_size: -; j_call: TRBJ1-1; v_call: TRBV6-5; cdr3_nt: TGTGCCAGCTCGCCAGGGGAGGACACTGAAGCTTTCTTT; cdr3_aa: CASSPGEDTEAFF
d_call: -; clone_size: -; j_call: TRBJ1-1; v_call: TRBV3-1; cdr3_nt: TGTGCCAGCAGCCAATATAGAGAAGAGGGGACTGAAGCTTTCTTT; cdr3_aa: CASSQYREEGTEAFF
d_call: -; clone_size: -; j_call: TRBJ1-1; v_call: TRBV10-3; cdr3_nt: TGTGCCATCAGTGACGATCGGGGGGCTTTCGCTGAAGCTTTCTTT; cdr3_aa: CAISDDRGAFAEAFF
d_call: -; clone_size: many; j_call: TRBJ2-4; v_call: TRBV3-1; cdr3_nt: TGTGCCAGCAGCCCAGCCAAAAACATTCAGTACTTC; cdr3_aa: CASSPAKNIQYF
d_call: TRBD2; clone_size: -; j_call: TRBJ2-3; v_call: TRBV7-9; cdr3_nt: TGTGCCAGCAGTGAGATGGGGGGGAGCACAGATACGCAGTATTTT; cdr3_aa: CASSEMGGSTDTQYF
d_call: -; clone_size: few; j_call: TRBJ2-5; v_call: TRBV27; cdr3_nt: TGTGCCAGCAGTTTGCTCGGGACTCTCCAAGAGACCCAGTACTTC; cdr3_aa: CASSLLGTLQETQYF
d_call: -; clone_size: few; j_call: TRBJ2-3; v_call: TRBV7-2; cdr3_nt: TGTGCCAGCAGCTTCCAGGGGGGGCTCACAGATACGCAGTATTTT; cdr3_aa: CASSFQGGLTDTQYF
d_call: -; clone_size: few; j_call: TRBJ2-2; v_call: TRBV3-1; cdr3_nt: TGTGCCAGCAGCCGATACCAGGGTACTGCCACCGGGGAGCTGTTTTTT; cdr3_aa: CASSRYQGTATGELFF
d_call: -; clone_size: few; j_call: TRBJ2-7; v_call: TRBV7-2; cdr3_nt: TGTGCCAGCAGCTTAGAAGTTGGCGGGGCTAGCTACGAGCAGTACTTC; cdr3_aa: CASSLEVGGASYEQYF
d_call: -; clone_size: -; j_call: TRBJ1-4; v_call: TRBV5-6; cdr3_nt: TGTGCCAGCAGCCCGGACAGCAGCCCTGGAAAACTGTTTTTT; cdr3_aa: CASSPDSSPGKLFF
d_call: -; clone_size: -; j_call: TRBJ1-5; v_call: TRBV9; cdr3_nt: TGTGCCAGCAGCGACAGGTCGGGCAATCAGCCCCAGCATTTT; cdr3_aa: CASSDRSGNQPQHF
d_call: -; clone_size: -; j_call: TRBJ2-5; v_call: TRBV6-5; cdr3_nt: TGTGCCAGCAGTTACGGGCCTCACCAAGAGACCCAGTACTTC; cdr3_aa: CASSYGPHQETQYF
d_call: -; clone_size: many; j_call: TRBJ2-7; v_call: TRBV5-1; cdr3_nt: TGCGCCAGCCGGGCGGGAAGCTCCTACGAGCAGTACTTC; cdr3_aa: CASRAGSSYEQYF
d_call: TRBD1; clone_size: -; j_call: TRBJ1-2; v_call: TRBV6-6; cdr3_nt: TGTGCCAGCAGTCAGGGACAGCTTAACTATGGCTACACCTTC; cdr3_aa: CASSQGQLNYGYTF
d_call: -; clone_size: few; j_call: TRBJ2-7; v_call: TRBV16; cdr3_nt: TGTGCCAGCAGCCGAAAAACGAGTCGCGCTTACGAGCAGTACTTC; cdr3_aa: CASSRKTSRAYEQYF
d_call: TRBD1; clone_size: few; j_call: TRBJ1-2; v_call: TRBV27; cdr3_nt: TGTGCCAGCAGTTGGGGGACAGGGGGCAACTATGGCTACACCTTC; cdr3_aa: CASSWGTGGNYGYTF
d_call: -; clone_size: -; j_call: TRBJ1-2; v_call: TRBV20-1; cdr3_nt: TGCAGTGCTCCTCCGGACAGCAACAACTATGGCTACACCTTC; cdr3_aa: CSAPPDSNNYGYTF
d_call: -; clone_size: -; j_call: TRBJ2-3; v_call: TRBV7-8; cdr3_nt: TGTGCCAGCAGCCCGGGAGTGGGGCCCACAGATACGCAGTATTTT; cdr3_aa: CASSPGVGPTDTQYF
d_call: -; clone_size: few; j_call: TRBJ2-1; v_call: TRBV7-9; cdr3_nt: TGTGCCAGCAGACCCCGGGACGGCCACAATGAGCAGTTCTTC; cdr3_aa: CASRPRDGHNEQFF
d_call: -; clone_size: few; j_call: TRBJ1-1; v_call: TRBV12-3/TRBV12-4; cdr3_nt: TGTGCCAGCAGCCGTGGCCGCCAGAACACTGAAGCTTTCTTT; cdr3_aa: CASSRGRQNTEAFF
d_call: -; clone_size: few; j_call: TRBJ2-1; v_call: TRBV20-1; cdr3_nt: TGCAGTGCCCCGGGACTCTCCTACAATGAGCAGTTCTTC; cdr3_aa: CSAPGLSYNEQFF
d_call: -; clone_size: few; j_call: TRBJ2-3; v_call: TRBV6-5; cdr3_nt: TGTGCCAGCAGTTACGCTAGCCGCCCAGATACGCAGTATTTT; cdr3_aa: CASSYASRPDTQYF
d_call: -; clone_size: -; j_call: TRBJ2-1; v_call: TRBV7-3; cdr3_nt: TGTGCCAGCAGCTTGGGACACTTCAGTAATGAGCAGTTCTTC; cdr3_aa: CASSLGHFSNEQFF
d_call: TRBD2; clone_size: -; j_call: TRBJ2-3; v_call: TRBV27; cdr3_nt: TGTGCCAGCAGTTGGGTCGGGGGGATTGCAGATGCGCAGTATTTT; cdr3_aa: CASSWVGGIADAQYF
d_call: -; clone_size: -; j_call: TRBJ2-3; v_call: TRBV10-3; cdr3_nt: TGTGCCATCAGCCCCGGTTACAGGGACACAGATACGCAGTATTTT; cdr3_aa: CAISPGYRDTDTQYF
d_call: -; clone_size: once; j_call: TRBJ1-2; v_call: TRBV20-1; cdr3_nt: TGCAGGATAGACAAGAACTATGGCTACACCTTC; cdr3_aa: CRIDKNYGYTF
d_call: -; clone_size: few; j_call: TRBJ2-1; v_call: TRBV29-1; cdr3_nt: TGCAGCGTTGAAAACAGTCTCTACAATGAGCAGTTCTTC; cdr3_aa: CSVENSLYNEQFF
d_call: -; clone_size: -; j_call: TRBJ2-1; v_call: TRBV27; cdr3_nt: TGTGCCAGCAGTTTAAGGTACGCGCTGAGGGATCTATACAATGAGCAGTTCTTC; cdr3_aa: CASSLRYALRDLYNEQFF
d_call: -; clone_size: -; j_call: TRBJ2-5; v_call: TRBV6-2/TRBV6-3; cdr3_nt: TGTGCCAGCAGTCGTCCGGCTTGGGCCCATGAGCAGTACTTC; cdr3_aa: CASSRPAWAHEQYF
d_call: -; clone_size: -; j_call: TRBJ1-6; v_call: TRBV28; cdr3_nt: TGTGCCAGCAGTAGCGCACTTACCCGGGTTGATTCACCCCTCCACTTT; cdr3_aa: CASSSALTRVDSPLHF
d_call: TRBD1; clone_size: -; j_call: TRBJ1-5; v_call: TRBV27; cdr3_nt: TGTGCCAGCGGGACAGGGGTACAGCCCCAGCATTTT; cdr3_aa: CASGTGVQPQHF
d_call: -; clone_size: -; j_call: TRBJ1-2; v_call: TRBV27; cdr3_nt: TGTGAAGGGGGGGGGGTAAACCTCTATGGCTACACCTTC; cdr3_aa: CEGGGVNLYGYTF
d_call: -; clone_size: -; j_call: TRBJ2-5; v_call: TRBV14; cdr3_nt: TGTGCCAGCAGCCAAGCCTTCGTAGAGACCCAGTACTTC; cdr3_aa: CASSQAFVETQYF
d_call: TRBD2; clone_size: -; j_call: TRBJ2-1; v_call: TRBV11-2; cdr3_nt: TGTGCCAGCAGCTCGGGACTAGAATCCTACAATGAGCAGTTCTTC; cdr3_aa: CASSSGLESYNEQFF
d_call: -; clone_size: -; j_call: TRBJ2-5; v_call: TRBV28; cdr3_nt: TGTGCCAGCACGATCCCAGGGAGTGGAGAGACCCAGTACTTC; cdr3_aa: CASTIPGSGETQYF
d_call: -; clone_size: few; j_call: TRBJ1-2; v_call: TRBV3-1; cdr3_nt: TGTGCCAGCAGCCCAGATGGCGGACGGGTCTATGGCTACACCTTC; cdr3_aa: CASSPDGGRVYGYTF
d_call: -; clone_size: few; j_call: TRBJ1-6; v_call: TRBV20-1; cdr3_nt: TGCAGTGTTCCCGGGGGGAGCTCCTATAATTCACCCCTCCACTTT; cdr3_aa: CSVPGGSSYNSPLHF
d_call: TRBD2; clone_size: -; j_call: TRBJ2-1; v_call: TRBV4-3; cdr3_nt: TGCGCCAGCAGCCAAGATCCCTTTGCGGGAGGGACGCGCAATGAGCAGTTCTTC; cdr3_aa: CASSQDPFAGGTRNEQFF